Following are 15 T cell receptor beta chains from one sample sequenced in a study of shared clonotypes between healthy human individuals. Some clones are missing from TCRdb's copy, which holds only in-frame ones; the method was immunoSEQ multiplex PCR. The repertoire holds about 1 million clones, with approximately 72% as singletons. The specimen sequenced was memory CD4+ T cells sorted from blood. Subset in this sample: CD45RA-negative fraction. The receptors were sampled from a man aged 18 to 30 in good health.

V is TRBV4-2 and J is TRBJ2-1; D is unresolved. V shed 0 bases and J shed 6 bases, with 3 bases lying between them. This CDR3 has 12 amino acids. Germline CDR1 and CDR2: LGHNA and YNFKEQ. CDR3 region: CASSQEVNEQFF. The CDR3 bases are TGTGCCAGCAGCCAAGAGGTCAATGAGCAGTTCTTC.

The chain uses TRBV5-1 and TRBJ2-1, with 13 bases that match TRBD2. Germline values: CDR1 SGHRS, CDR2 YFSETQ. The length of the CDR3 is 16 residues. The V gene end was trimmed by 7 bases and the J gene end by 9 bases; junction bases not matched to a gene: 13. Here the CDR3 reads CASSGRGTSGDGEQFF. CDR3 sequence (DNA): TGCGCCAGCTCTGGGAGGGGGACTAGCGGGGATGGTGAGCAGTTCTTC.

The sample holds a few counts of this clone. The rearrangement links TRBV27 to TRBJ2-3; TRBD2 matches 16 bases. The CDR3 has 18 amino acids. The junction had 13 bases not matched to a gene; V was cut back by 8 bases and J by 5 bases. Germline lookup yields CDR1 MNHEY and CDR2 SMNVEV (reference sequence). The CDR3 here is CASSSSGTSGGARDTQYF. In DNA, the CDR3 is TGTGCCAGCTCTTCCTCCGGGACTAGCGGGGGGGCCAGAGATACGCAGTATTTT.

The rearrangement joins TRBV4-3 to TRBJ1-6; D call uncertain. The CDR3 totals 15 residues. Germline V gives CDR1 LGHNA, CDR2 YSLEER. The ends were cut back, 1 base at V and 4 bases at J, with 8 bases in the middle. The CDR3 bases are TGCGCCAGCAGCCAAGTCTTCGGGTATAATTCACCCCTCCACTTT. Translating gives CASSQVFGYNSPLHF.

The chain employs TRBV21-1 and TRBJ1-4; TRBD1 was called by the table and not checked on the DNA. TRBV21-1 is reported as a pseudogene. The CDR3 is made up of 19 amino acids. The CDR3 spells CASSTRTSLDNNLNEKLFF. CDR3 DNA sequence: TGTGCCAGCAGCACAAGAACGAGCCTGGACAACAATCTCAATGAAAAACTGTTTTTT.

This clone was seen just once. The chain employs TRBV7-8 and TRBJ1-1, with D uncertain. Germline assignment: CDR1 SGHVS and CDR2 FQNEAQ. The CDR3 covers 14 residues. V dropped 2 bases and J dropped 0 bases, with 7 bases sitting between them. The CDR3 protein is CASSLSAMNTEAFF. CDR3 coding DNA: TGTGCCAGCAGCTTATCCGCGATGAACACTGAAGCTTTCTTT.

This clone was observed a handful of times. V and J are TRBV21-1 and TRBJ1-4. TRBV21-1 is shown as a pseudogene. CDR3 size: 9 residues. CDR3 residues: CASSPGLFF. The DNA for the CDR3 is TGTGCCAGCAGTCCTGGACTGTTTTTT.

CDR3 DNA sequence: TGTGCCAGCAGTATGCCTGGCGGGAGGTGGAATGAGCAGTTCTTC. As protein: CASSMPGGRWNEQFF. The V and J genes are TRBV25-1 and TRBJ2-1, with 8 bases that match TRBD2. This CDR3 is built from 15 residues. Germline-derived CDR1 and CDR2 are MGHDK and SYGVNS. V dropped 5 bases and J dropped 7; count of bases not matched to a gene: 10.

This chain joins TRBV29-1 and TRBJ2-1; TRBD1 might be the D (6 bases). The CDR3 runs 13 residues. Trimming removed 4 bases from V and 9 bases from J, with 16 bases in between. The germline CDR1 and CDR2 sequences are SQVTM and ANQGSEA. Written as DNA, the CDR3 is TGCAGCGTTGTCCCAGCGGAAGGGGGTGAGCAGTTCTTC. It translates to CSVVPAEGGEQFF.

V is TRBV7-6 and J is TRBJ2-1; 10 nucleotides match TRBD2. The CDR3 sequence is 15 residues long. The J segment lost 3 bases and the V segment lost 7 bases, leaving 6 bases of the junction unmatched. CDR1 and CDR2 from the germline V gene are SGHVS and FNYEAQ. The CDR3 spells CASNCRTSGYNEQFF. In nucleotides, the CDR3 is TGTGCCAGCAATTGCCGGACTAGCGGCTACAATGAGCAGTTCTTC.

This clone was found a few times. This chain uses TRBV2 with TRBJ1-4; 7 bases align to TRBD1. The CDR3 consists of 13 residues. V shed 10 bases, J shed 12 bases, and the junction held 14 bases outside the gene matches. CDR1 is SNHLY, CDR2 FYNNEI, per germline. The CDR3 sequence is CATQASNRGELFF. As DNA, the CDR3 is TGTGCCACCCAGGCTTCCAACAGGGGAGAACTGTTTTTT.

V is TRBV7-2 and J is TRBJ1-4; 9 bases align to TRBD1. Germline lookup yields CDR1 SGHTA and CDR2 FQGNSA. The CDR3 loop spans 14 amino acids. V lost 3 bases to trimming and J lost 7 bases; unmatched junction nucleotides: 3. The CDR3 is CASSLTGGFEKLFF. CDR3 coding DNA: TGTGCCAGCAGCTTGACAGGGGGGTTTGAAAAACTGTTTTTT.

The table lists this clone with a few counts. V and J are TRBV2 and TRBJ1-6; the D is unclear. CDR1 is SNHLY, CDR2 FYNNEI, per germline. V was clipped by 8 bases and J by 9 bases, with 11 bases between them. The CDR3 is made up of 12 amino acids. The CDR3, as DNA: TGTGCCAGCCTTTATACAGCTTCACCCCTCCACTTT. Protein product: CASLYTASPLHF.

CDR3 protein: CASSPPMGQDTEAFF. CDR3 DNA: TGTGCCAGCTCACCACCGATGGGGCAGGACACTGAAGCTTTCTTT. The chain links TRBV18 to TRBJ1-1; a weak D match, TRBD1 (5 bases). Germline V CDR1 and CDR2: KGHSH, LQKENI. This CDR3 has 15 amino acids. V lost 0 bases and J lost 3, with 11 bases in between.

Remarks on this clone: Other DNA variants within this sample encode the same CDR3. This chain links TRBV6-5 with TRBJ1-6; no clear D gene. V dropped 2 bases and J dropped 6 bases, with 5 bases sitting between them. The CDR3 has 13 amino acids. CDR1 and CDR2 from the germline V gene are MNHEY and SVGAGI. CDR3 in amino acids: CASSYEGNSPLHF. The DNA for the CDR3 is TGTGCCAGCAGTTACGAGGGTAATTCACCCCTCCACTTT.